This T cell receptor beta chain was sequenced during a study of cytomegalovirus exposure and HLA in healthy donors. Study observations and caveats: TRBV6-2, TRBV6-3 and other indistinguishable V segments were excluded. A later analysis reportedly identified an Asian-associated ancestry cluster as carrying fewer N-insertions than the roughly 700-donor mean.

The PCR employed 60 Vbeta primers together with 13 Jbeta primers. Data came from immunoSEQ multiplex PCR; TCRdb stores just in-frame clones and leaves some out. The profile shows 160,000 or so clones, about 80% of them singletons. As regards this clone: Antigen specificity is unknown.

The CDR3 covers 15 residues. Trimming took 7 bases from V and 7 from J, leaving 20 bases between them. The germline CDR1 and CDR2 sequences are MDHEN and SYDVKM. The sequencing sample was made of PBMCs. The receptor was isolated from a woman in her 50s in good health and CMV-seronegative. This chain uses TRBV28 with TRBJ1-5, with D maybe TRBD1 (5 bases). The chain's CDR3 is CASIQPSRDWQPQHF. Written as DNA, the CDR3 is TGTGCCAGCATCCAACCCAGCAGGGATTGGCAGCCCCAGCATTTT. Supplemented by reference TRBV28 and TRBJ1-5, the full variable domain reads DVKVTQSSRYLVKRTGEKVFLECVQDMDHENMFWYRQDPGLGLRLIYFSYDVKMKEKGDIPEGYSVSREKKERFSLILESASTNQTSMYLCASIQPSRDWQPQHFGDGTRLSIL.